This T cell receptor (beta chain) was profiled in a study of shared clonotypes between healthy human individuals (dated by TCRdb to the early 2020s). Concerning the study at large: The cohort comprised a couple of women and a few men aged 18 to 49 years. Libraries were prepared and TCR repertoires were sequenced by different laboratories using diverse techniques, in order to increase sequencing depth and limit assay-specific biases. Blood TCR repertoires of roughly five healthy adults were deeply sequenced to estimate repertoire size and the extent of clonotype sharing between individuals. Per donor, three plates each were used for CD4 naive and CD4 memory, two for CD8 naive, and one for CD8 memory. Per donor, leukapheresis produced somewhere between about 0.94 and 9 billion PBMCs.

CDR1 SGHDN and CDR2 FVKESK were looked up in the germline V gene. V is cut by 6 bases and J by 0 bases, and the space between the germline ends is 9 bases. Inclusive of the bounding cysteine and phenylalanine, the CDR3 is 13 residues long. Solely the CDR3 DNA is kept, with 39 bases framed from the first base. Regarding this clone: Its recognized antigen is unknown. No much larger clone exists at a distance of one base, and base qualities are not known.

Study-level results and caveats: Higher generation probabilities were observed for clonotypes shared by all four sorted-subset donors than for non-shared clonotypes. Incomplete sequencing was indicated by rarefaction of sorted-subset datasets, despite the large sequencing depth. Sharing across four donors was observed for roughly 5.4% of naive CD4, about 3.2% of naive CD8, 2% to 2.5% of memory CD4, and around 0.44% of memory CD8 clonotypes. Pairwise subsampling led to the expectation that sequencing depth would affect the degree of clonotype sharing among donors. Only blood was sampled, and tissue TCR repertoires likely differ from those in blood. The genetic and exposure-history diversity represented was limited by the small number of donors. Larger estimated clonotype richness was generally found for naive subsets than for memory subsets.

CD8 naive samples were obtained by positive selection for CCR7 among CD45RO-negative cells, yielding a CD45RA+CCR7+ population from which TemRA cells were excluded. Donors were healthy HIV-negative adults with no recently reported acute infections or vaccinations. All donors were Caucasian adults living in Nashville, Tennessee, USA. Blood was obtained by leukapheresis, after which PBMCs were separated by Ficoll-Histopaque density gradient centrifugation and cryopreserved in liquid nitrogen vapor phase. Analytical flow cytometry was used to check the purity and quantity of each magnetically sorted T cell population. From each sorted fraction, genomic DNA was isolated and quantified by UV absorbance on a Nanodrop 2000c. Using the deep immunoSEQ assay, multiplex PCR amplified TCR CDR3 regions from genomic DNA. Extracted genomic DNA from each cell subset was distributed evenly across all wells of several immunoSEQ 96-well plates, and each plate was treated as a replicate. For sorted subsets, approximately 200 ng of genomic DNA, equivalent to some 30,000 T cell genomes, went into each replicate PCR. The purified libraries were quantified using a Qubit 3.0 fluorometer, sized with a Bioanalyzer 2100, and then quantified again using the KAPA Library Quantification kit. Each immunoSEQ 96-well plate was sequenced on its own single-read 150-cycle Illumina NextSeq 550 flow cell. Processing in the source paper ran as follows. Because the immunoSEQ output included only junctional sequences and no quality scores, the filtering could not be the same as the filtering used for full-length reads. To assign V/J genes and CDR3, sequences were annotated against IMGT germline references using PyIR, a Python wrapper for IgBLAST v1.9. Reads were removed for weak V/J assignments (E-value above 1e-6), missing CDR3, stop codons, out-of-frame junctions, or ambiguous translated residues. V3J clonotypes were defined as sequences sharing the same inferred V gene, J gene, and CDR3 amino acid sequence. Percentage overlap between repertoires was computed as shared unique clonotypes divided by the size of the smaller repertoire. Richness of each repertoire was evaluated using RTK rarefaction, the Chao1 estimator, and Recon v2.1 estimates of unobserved clonotypes. Generation probabilities were computed with OLGA for all TCRbeta clonotypes obtained by the gDNA method from several donors. The table comes from immuneACCESS by way of TCRdb, which keeps in-frame sequences with V and J called. Part of the clones is missing from these tables; in studies checked, under half for an unresolved V gene and the rest for unknown reasons. Clone size and the V and J calls come from that table; the DNA yielded D and trimming. The sample table lists roughly 810,000 clones, roughly 96% of them with a count of one. Approximately 0.2% of the sample goes to the ten largest clones.

The rearrangement combines TRBV14 with TRBJ2-7; the D segment could be TRBD2, given 6 matching bases. The receptor comes from a man aged 25-45 years in good health. The source material was naive CD8+ T cells sorted from blood. The meaning of the sample's cell subset or site label: CD45RA+CCR7+. The nucleotides are TGTGCCAGCAGGGGAGGCCCCTCCTACGAGCAGTACTTC. The encoded protein is CASRGGPSYEQYF.